These T cell receptor beta chains were read from a single sample in a study of blood T cell repertoires in COVID-19. Produced via immunoSEQ multiplex PCR; TCRdb's table is partial and in-frame only. The sample consists of 250,000 or so clones, 86% of them appearing once. Sample: peripheral blood. The receptors here all came from a man in his forties or fifties with active or convalescent COVID-19. Each CDR3 is given with its conserved first and last residue. The D gene is left open where the match is weak. Expanded clones are given a class, and other clones once, few, many or no size at all.

V gene: TRBV5-1
D gene: -
clone size: -
J gene: TRBJ2-1
CDR3 protein: CASSLGASSYNEQFF
CDR3 DNA: TGCGCCAGCAGTCTGGGAGCCAGCTCCTACAATGAGCAGTTCTTC

V gene: TRBV19
D gene: -
clone size: -
J gene: TRBJ1-1
CDR3 protein: CASSIAGGTEAFF
CDR3 DNA: TGTGCCAGTAGTATAGCGGGGGGCACTGAAGCTTTCTTT

V gene: TRBV27
D gene: -
clone size: -
J gene: TRBJ1-5
CDR3 protein: CASSLQGSNQPQHF
CDR3 DNA: TGTGCCAGCAGTCTACAGGGAAGCAATCAGCCCCAGCATTTT

V gene: TRBV6-5
D gene: TRBD1
clone size: -
J gene: TRBJ2-2
CDR3 protein: CASRGTGSTGELFF
CDR3 DNA: TGTGCCAGCAGGGGGACAGGGTCCACCGGGGAGCTGTTTTTT

V gene: TRBV28
D gene: -
clone size: -
J gene: TRBJ1-1
CDR3 protein: CASSLRGRNTEAFF
CDR3 DNA: TGTGCCAGCAGTTTAAGGGGAAGGAACACTGAAGCTTTCTTT

V gene: TRBV3-1/TRBV3-2
D gene: TRBD1
clone size: -
J gene: TRBJ1-2
CDR3 protein: CASSTGVDRPPNYGYTF
CDR3 DNA: TGTGCCAGCAGTACAGGGGTCGACAGACCCCCGAACTATGGCTACACCTTC

V gene: TRBV7-2
D gene: -
clone size: once
J gene: TRBJ2-3
CDR3 protein: CASSTQRGARTDTQYF
CDR3 DNA: TGTGCCAGCAGCACGCAACGGGGGGCTCGCACAGATACGCAGTATTTT

V gene: TRBV10-1
D gene: -
clone size: -
J gene: TRBJ2-1
CDR3 protein: CASSPSSAGDEQFF
CDR3 DNA: TGCGCCAGCAGTCCTTCTAGTGCGGGCGATGAGCAGTTCTTC

V gene: TRBV19
D gene: -
clone size: once
J gene: TRBJ2-1
CDR3 protein: CASSIGTVLFF
CDR3 DNA: TGTGCCAGTAGTATAGGGACTGTGCTTTTCTTC

V gene: TRBV24-1
D gene: TRBD2
clone size: -
J gene: TRBJ2-3
CDR3 protein: CATSDYKASGSRNTQYF
CDR3 DNA: TGTGCCACCAGTGATTATAAGGCTAGCGGGAGCCGGAATACGCAGTATTTT

V gene: TRBV9
D gene: -
clone size: -
J gene: TRBJ1-1
CDR3 protein: CASSPRVGGTEAFF
CDR3 DNA: TGTGCCAGCAGCCCCCGTGTGGGGGGGACTGAAGCTTTCTTT

V gene: TRBV19
D gene: -
clone size: -
J gene: TRBJ1-1
CDR3 protein: CASSRVDSMNTEAFF
CDR3 DNA: TGTGCCAGTAGTAGAGTGGACAGCATGAACACTGAAGCTTTCTTT

V gene: TRBV12-3/TRBV12-4
D gene: TRBD1
clone size: -
J gene: TRBJ1-2
CDR3 protein: CATWDRGHYGYTF
CDR3 DNA: TGTGCCACCTGGGACAGGGGACACTATGGCTACACCTTC

V gene: TRBV3-1/TRBV3-2
D gene: TRBD2
clone size: -
J gene: TRBJ2-3
CDR3 protein: CASSQGWELAGAADTQYF
CDR3 DNA: TGTGCCAGCAGCCAAGGATGGGAGCTAGCGGGAGCTGCAGATACGCAGTATTTT

V gene: TRBV29-1
D gene: -
clone size: -
J gene: TRBJ1-4
CDR3 protein: CSVEAPGNEKLFF
CDR3 DNA: TGCAGCGTTGAAGCCCCGGGTAATGAAAAACTGTTTTTT

V gene: TRBV18
D gene: -
clone size: -
J gene: TRBJ2-2
CDR3 protein: CASSPNSNTGELFF
CDR3 DNA: TGTGCCAGCTCACCAAACAGTAACACCGGGGAGCTGTTTTTT

V gene: TRBV28
D gene: -
clone size: -
J gene: TRBJ2-7
CDR3 protein: CASRQRGTATGSYEQYF
CDR3 DNA: TGTGCCAGTCGTCAAAGGGGGACGGCGACAGGCTCCTACGAGCAGTACTTC

V gene: TRBV9
D gene: TRBD1
clone size: few
J gene: TRBJ1-2
CDR3 protein: CASSQAGTGGAGYGYTF
CDR3 DNA: TGTGCCAGCAGCCAGGCCGGGACAGGGGGCGCGGGCTATGGCTACACCTTC

V gene: TRBV5-1
D gene: -
clone size: -
J gene: TRBJ1-6
CDR3 protein: CASSFNGGKDSPLHF
CDR3 DNA: TGCGCCAGCAGCTTTAACGGGGGGAAGGATTCACCCCTCCACTTT

V gene: TRBV11-2
D gene: TRBD1
clone size: -
J gene: TRBJ1-3
CDR3 protein: CASSFRDRGGNTIYF
CDR3 DNA: TGTGCCAGCAGCTTCCGGGACAGGGGCGGAAACACCATATATTTT

V gene: TRBV7-9
D gene: -
clone size: few
J gene: TRBJ2-2
CDR3 protein: CASSRPGLGTGELFF
CDR3 DNA: TGTGCCAGCAGCCGCCCCGGGTTGGGTACCGGGGAGCTGTTTTTT

V gene: TRBV7-2
D gene: -
clone size: -
J gene: TRBJ1-6
CDR3 protein: CASRLQGSNSPLHF
CDR3 DNA: TGTGCCAGCAGGCTGCAGGGGAGTAATTCACCCCTCCACTTT

V gene: TRBV30
D gene: -
clone size: -
J gene: TRBJ2-7
CDR3 protein: CAWSVLGGTNEQYF
CDR3 DNA: TGTGCCTGGAGTGTACTAGGGGGAACGAACGAGCAGTACTTC

V gene: TRBV5-6
D gene: -
clone size: -
J gene: TRBJ2-7
CDR3 protein: CASSSGGGSYEQYF
CDR3 DNA: TGTGCCAGCAGCTCGGGTGGTGGGTCCTACGAGCAGTACTTC

V gene: TRBV24-1
D gene: TRBD2
clone size: -
J gene: TRBJ2-3
CDR3 protein: CATSQFSGARDTQYF
CDR3 DNA: TGTGCCACCAGTCAATTTAGCGGGGCTCGAGATACGCAGTATTTT

V gene: TRBV6-5
D gene: -
clone size: -
J gene: TRBJ2-3
CDR3 protein: CASGGSGMTDTQYF
CDR3 DNA: TGTGCCAGTGGGGGGAGCGGAATGACAGATACGCAGTATTTT

V gene: TRBV6-5
D gene: -
clone size: few
J gene: TRBJ1-5
CDR3 protein: CASSWTGGSQPQHF
CDR3 DNA: TGTGCCAGCAGTTGGACTGGGGGGAGCCAGCCCCAGCATTTT

V gene: TRBV6-1
D gene: -
clone size: -
J gene: TRBJ1-5
CDR3 protein: CATDSGNQPQHF
CDR3 DNA: TGTGCCACCGACAGCGGCAATCAGCCCCAGCATTTT

V gene: TRBV12-5
D gene: -
clone size: -
J gene: TRBJ2-2
CDR3 protein: CASGLVQYGQGLAGELFF
CDR3 DNA: TGTGCTAGTGGTTTGGTACAATACGGGCAGGGATTGGCCGGGGAGCTGTTTTTT

V gene: TRBV18
D gene: TRBD1
clone size: -
J gene: TRBJ1-1
CDR3 protein: CASSPPGTGKGTEAFF
CDR3 DNA: TGTGCCAGCTCACCACCCGGGACAGGGAAGGGCACTGAAGCTTTCTTT

V gene: TRBV2
D gene: -
clone size: -
J gene: TRBJ2-7
CDR3 protein: CASSVVRVSSEQYF
CDR3 DNA: TGTGCCAGCAGTGTTGTAAGAGTATCGAGCGAGCAGTACTTC

V gene: TRBV5-5
D gene: TRBD2
clone size: few
J gene: TRBJ2-1
CDR3 protein: CASTSEGTSGREAYNEQFF
CDR3 DNA: TGTGCCAGCACCTCAGAAGGGACTAGCGGGAGGGAGGCCTACAATGAGCAGTTCTTC

V gene: TRBV3-1/TRBV3-2
D gene: TRBD1
clone size: -
J gene: TRBJ2-2
CDR3 protein: CASSGYRAGGYTGELFF
CDR3 DNA: TGTGCCAGCAGCGGCTATAGGGCAGGGGGATACACCGGGGAGCTGTTTTTT

V gene: TRBV28
D gene: TRBD1
clone size: -
J gene: TRBJ1-6
CDR3 protein: CASSGQYNSPLHF
CDR3 DNA: TGTGCCAGCTCGGGACAGTATAATTCACCCCTCCACTTT

V gene: TRBV6-5
D gene: -
clone size: -
J gene: TRBJ2-5
CDR3 protein: CASDYQETQYF
CDR3 DNA: TGTGCCAGCGACTACCAAGAGACCCAGTACTTC

V gene: TRBV11-2
D gene: -
clone size: -
J gene: TRBJ1-6
CDR3 protein: CASSFSYNSPLHF
CDR3 DNA: TGTGCCAGCAGCTTCAGCTATAATTCACCCCTCCACTTT

V gene: TRBV30
D gene: -
clone size: -
J gene: TRBJ2-2
CDR3 protein: CAWGGRGAINTGELFF
CDR3 DNA: TGTGCCTGGGGGGGTCGGGGTGCTATTAACACCGGGGAGCTGTTTTTT

V gene: TRBV5-1
D gene: TRBD2
clone size: -
J gene: TRBJ2-4
CDR3 protein: CASSSFPGLGNIQYF
CDR3 DNA: TGCGCCAGCAGCTCATTCCCGGGACTAGGGAACATTCAGTACTTC

V gene: TRBV4-1
D gene: TRBD2
clone size: -
J gene: TRBJ2-3
CDR3 protein: CASSQAFSGRAENPDTQYF
CDR3 DNA: TGCGCCAGCAGCCAAGCCTTTAGCGGGAGGGCCGAAAACCCAGATACGCAGTATTTT

V gene: TRBV12-5
D gene: TRBD1
clone size: -
J gene: TRBJ1-2
CDR3 protein: CASGVGTGFSYTF
CDR3 DNA: TGTGCTAGTGGTGTCGGGACAGGGTTTAGCTACACCTTC

V gene: TRBV19
D gene: -
clone size: -
J gene: TRBJ2-3
CDR3 protein: CASSTGTYSTDTQYF
CDR3 DNA: TGTGCCAGTAGTACAGGGACTTATAGCACAGATACGCAGTATTTT

V gene: TRBV11-1
D gene: TRBD1
clone size: -
J gene: TRBJ2-5
CDR3 protein: CASSSYRGEQETQYF
CDR3 DNA: TGTGCCAGCAGCTCGTACAGGGGAGAGCAAGAGACCCAGTACTTC

V gene: TRBV19
D gene: -
clone size: once
J gene: TRBJ2-1
CDR3 protein: CASSITGPGGEQFF
CDR3 DNA: TGTGCCAGTAGTATTACTGGGCCCGGGGGAGAGCAGTTCTTC

V gene: TRBV7-3
D gene: TRBD1
clone size: -
J gene: TRBJ1-4
CDR3 protein: CASSPTGGGGEKLFF
CDR3 DNA: TGTGCCAGCAGCCCAACAGGGGGCGGGGGTGAAAAACTGTTTTTT

V gene: TRBV6-1
D gene: TRBD2
clone size: -
J gene: TRBJ2-7
CDR3 protein: CASSEAGAGVDEQYF
CDR3 DNA: TGTGCCAGCAGTGAAGCGGGAGCGGGAGTTGACGAGCAGTACTTC

V gene: TRBV27
D gene: TRBD1
clone size: -
J gene: TRBJ2-7
CDR3 protein: CASSFSTTGAEQYF
CDR3 DNA: TGTGCCAGCAGTTTTTCTACGACAGGGGCCGAGCAGTACTTC